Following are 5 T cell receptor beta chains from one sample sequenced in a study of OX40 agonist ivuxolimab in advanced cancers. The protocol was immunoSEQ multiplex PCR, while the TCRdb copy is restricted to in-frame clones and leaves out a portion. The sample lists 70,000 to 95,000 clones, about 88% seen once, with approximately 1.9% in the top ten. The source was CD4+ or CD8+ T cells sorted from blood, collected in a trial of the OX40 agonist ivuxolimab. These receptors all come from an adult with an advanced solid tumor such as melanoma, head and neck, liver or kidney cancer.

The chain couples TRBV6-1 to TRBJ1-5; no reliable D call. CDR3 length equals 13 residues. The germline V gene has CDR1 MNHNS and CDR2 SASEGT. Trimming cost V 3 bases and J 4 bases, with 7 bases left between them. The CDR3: CASSDISNQPQHF. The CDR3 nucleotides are TGTGCCAGCAGTGATATATCAAATCAGCCCCAGCATTTT.

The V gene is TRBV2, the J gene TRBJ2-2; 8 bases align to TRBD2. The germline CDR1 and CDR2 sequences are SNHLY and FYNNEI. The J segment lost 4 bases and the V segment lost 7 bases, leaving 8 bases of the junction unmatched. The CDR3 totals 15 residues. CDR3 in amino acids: CASTGGAGVTGELFF. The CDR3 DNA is TGTGCCAGCACGGGGGGAGCGGGGGTCACCGGGGAGCTGTTTTTT. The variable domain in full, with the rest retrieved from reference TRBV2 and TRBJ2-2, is EPEVTQTPSHQVTQMGQEVILRCVPISNHLYFYWYRQILGQKVEFLVSFYNNEISEKSEIFDDQFSVERPDGSNFTLKIRSTKLEDSAMYFCASTGGAGVTGELFFGEGSRLTVL.

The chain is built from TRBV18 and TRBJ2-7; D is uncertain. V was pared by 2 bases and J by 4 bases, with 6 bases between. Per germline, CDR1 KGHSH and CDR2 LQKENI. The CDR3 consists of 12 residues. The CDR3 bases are TGTGCCAGCTCACCAGCGGATTACGAGCAGTACTTC. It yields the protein CASSPADYEQYF. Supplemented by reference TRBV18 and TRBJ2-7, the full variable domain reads NAGVMQNPRHLVRRRGQEARLRCSPMKGHSHVYWYRQLPEEGLKFMVYLQKENIIDESGMPKERFSAEFPKEGPSILRIQQVVRGDSAAYFCASSPADYEQYFGPGTRLTVT.

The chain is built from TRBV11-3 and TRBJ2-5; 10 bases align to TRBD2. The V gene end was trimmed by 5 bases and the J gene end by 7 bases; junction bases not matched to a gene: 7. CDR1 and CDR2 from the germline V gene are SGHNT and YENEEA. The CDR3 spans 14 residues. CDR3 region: CASSTGTSVGTQYF. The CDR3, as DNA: TGTGCCAGCAGCACCGGGACTAGCGTTGGGACCCAGTACTTC.

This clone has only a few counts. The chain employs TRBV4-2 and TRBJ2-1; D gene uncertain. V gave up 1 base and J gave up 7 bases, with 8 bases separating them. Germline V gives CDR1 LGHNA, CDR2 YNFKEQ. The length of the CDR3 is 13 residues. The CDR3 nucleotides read TGTGCCAGCAGCCAAGGTAGTATGAATGAGCAGTTCTTC. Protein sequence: CASSQGSMNEQFF.